These 16 T cell receptor beta chains came from one sample sequenced in a study of cytomegalovirus exposure and HLA in healthy donors. The PCR ran on 60 Vbeta and 13 Jbeta primers. Produced via immunoSEQ multiplex PCR; TCRdb's table is partial and in-frame only. The sample carries some 98,000 clones, roughly three quarters recorded once. The sequenced sample consisted of PBMCs. The origin of the receptors is a man in his forties or fifties in good health and CMV-seronegative.

This chain uses TRBV4-1 with TRBJ1-2, with 10 positions matching TRBD1. CDR3 size: 17 residues. Germline CDR1 reads MGHRA; CDR2 reads YSYEKL. With 4 bases clipped from V and 3 bases from J, the junction kept 11 bases outside the gene matches. CDR3 sequence: CASSPRTGTGAYYGYTF. The CDR3 nucleotides read TGCGCCAGCAGCCCACGGACCGGGACAGGGGCTTACTATGGCTACACCTTC.

The V and J genes are TRBV5-1 and TRBJ2-2; 11 bases line up with TRBD2. V shed 5 bases, J shed 2 bases, and the junction held 2 bases outside the gene matches. Germline values: CDR1 SGHRS, CDR2 YFSETQ. The CDR3 sequence is 15 residues long. CDR3 residues: CASRGTSGNTGELFF. Written as DNA, the CDR3 is TGCGCCAGCAGGGGGACTAGCGGAAACACCGGGGAGCTGTTTTTT.

This clone was found once. The genes are TRBV5-8 and TRBJ2-1; the match to TRBD1 covers 8 bases. The germline V gene has CDR1 SGHTS and CDR2 YDEGEE. After removal of 2 bases from V and 8 bases from J, the junction contained 9 bases not matched to a gene. The CDR3 runs 15 residues. In nucleotides, the CDR3 is TGTGCCAGCAGCTTCTTGGGACAGGTCGTCGATGAGCAGTTCTTC. It yields the protein CASSFLGQVVDEQFF.

V and J are TRBV4-1 and TRBJ1-2, with D possibly being TRBD1 (6 bases). CDR1 is MGHRA and CDR2 is YSYEKL in the germline V gene. The CDR3 consists of 14 residues. V lost 8 bases and J 6 bases, leaving 19 bases between the germline ends. CDR3 DNA sequence: TGCGCCAGCTCCGCCCCAGGGACAAAGGATGGCTACACCTTC. It translates to CASSAPGTKDGYTF.

The V and J genes are TRBV7-9 and TRBJ2-7; TRBD1 matches at 7 bases. V lost 5 bases to trimming and J lost 0 bases; unmatched junction nucleotides: 10. The CDR3 covers 16 residues. CDR1 is SEHNR, CDR2 FQNEAQ, per germline (reference sequence). The CDR3 sequence is CASSQQGQPLSYEQYF. The CDR3 nucleotides read TGTGCCAGCAGCCAACAGGGACAGCCCCTCTCCTACGAGCAGTACTTC.

V is TRBV5-8 and J is TRBJ1-4; 8 bases line up with TRBD1. This CDR3 region has 15 residues. Germline assignment: CDR1 SGHTS and CDR2 YDEGEE. V was clipped by 1 base and J by 5 bases; unmatched bases: 4. The CDR3 DNA follows: TGTGCCAGCAGCTTGCGCACAGGGGGGAATGAAAAACTGTTTTTT. This gives the protein CASSLRTGGNEKLFF.

The gene calls are TRBV11-2 and TRBJ2-2; TRBD2 aligns across 8 bases. The CDR3 extends over 15 amino acids. V shed 5 bases, J shed 5 bases, and the junction held 7 bases outside the gene matches. Germline-derived CDR1 and CDR2 are SGHAT and FQNNGV. CDR3 residues: CASSPRGAGTGELFF. The CDR3 DNA follows: TGTGCCAGCAGCCCGCGGGGGGCTGGGACCGGGGAGCTGTTTTTT.

This chain connects TRBV5-5 to TRBJ2-7; D is possibly TRBD1 (5 bases). V dropped 6 bases and J dropped 5 bases, with 15 bases sitting between them. Germline values: CDR1 SGHKS, CDR2 YYEKEE (reference sequence). The CDR3 is 13 residues long. DNA of the CDR3: TGTGCCAGCATCAAATGGACAACTGACGAGCAGTACTTC. This gives the protein CASIKWTTDEQYF.

The chain combines TRBV5-1 with TRBJ1-2, with D perhaps matching TRBD1 (5 bases). V shed 4 bases and J shed 5 bases, with 18 bases lying between them. This CDR3 region has 15 residues. Germline values: CDR1 SGHRS, CDR2 YFSETQ. DNA for the CDR3: TGCGCCAGCAGCCAAGCCGGGACTTCCCCTTATGGCTACACCTTC. Amino acids: CASSQAGTSPYGYTF.

There are a few counts of this clone. The V and J genes are TRBV5-1 and TRBJ2-3; D uncertain. The CDR3 runs to 14 residues. V shed 0 bases and J shed 5 bases, with 10 bases lying between them. CDR1 is SGHRS and CDR2 is YFSETQ in the germline V gene. CDR3 residues: CASSLGHPIDTQYF. DNA of the CDR3: TGCGCCAGCAGCTTGGGACATCCTATAGATACGCAGTATTTT.

The gene calls are TRBV6-5 and TRBJ1-5, with no clear D. The CDR3 has 11 amino acids. CDR1 and CDR2 from the germline V gene are MNHEY and SVGAGI. The V end lost 6 bases, the J end lost 9 bases, and 9 bases lay between the germline ends. The CDR3 protein is CASRDSTPQHF. CDR3 in DNA: TGTGCCAGCAGGGATAGCACGCCCCAGCATTTT.

The gene calls are TRBV29-1 and TRBJ2-5; D possibly corresponds to TRBD2 (7 bases). Trimming left V 8 bases short and J 4 bases short, with 14 bases between. Per germline, CDR1 SQVTM and CDR2 ANQGSEA. The CDR3 sequence is 12 residues long. Written as DNA, the CDR3 is TGCAGCACTGGGGGGGGCGGAGAGACCCAGTACTTC. Protein sequence: CSTGGGGETQYF.

The chain recombines TRBV29-1 with TRBJ2-1, with D perhaps matching TRBD1 (5 bases). V lost 5 bases to trimming and J lost 7 bases, with 9 bases between them. Germline V gene sequence: CDR1 SQVTM, CDR2 ANQGSEA. This CDR3 region has 11 residues. CDR3 loop: CSVLTVNEQFF. The CDR3 DNA sequence: TGCAGCGTTCTGACAGTTAATGAGCAGTTCTTC.

V gene TRBV4-1 combines with J gene TRBJ2-5, with a weak D call TRBD1 (5 bases). V dropped 1 base and J dropped 3 bases, with 15 bases sitting between them. The CDR3 is 16 amino acids. Germline CDR1 reads MGHRA; CDR2 reads YSYEKL. CDR3 sequence reads: CASSQAPGQGEETQYF. CDR3 bases: TGCGCCAGCAGCCAAGCCCCTGGGCAGGGCGAAGAGACCCAGTACTTC.

This chain joins TRBV5-6 and TRBJ2-5; D gene unclear. V gave up 5 bases and J gave up 2 bases, with 10 bases separating them. The V gene's germline CDR1 is SGHDT and CDR2 YYEEEE. This CDR3 contains 13 residues. For the CDR3, the DNA is TGTGCCAGCAGGCGGCCTTGGCAAGAGACCCAGTACTTC. As protein: CASRRPWQETQYF. Complete variable domain (other parts from reference TRBV5-6 and TRBJ2-5): DAGVTQSPTHLIKTRGQQVTLRCSPKSGHDTVSWYQQALGQGPQFIFQYYEEEERQRGNFPDRFSGHQFPNYSSELNVNALLLGDSALYLCASRRPWQETQYFGPGTRLLVL.

The J gene is TRBJ2-1, the V gene TRBV27; TRBD1 might be the D (6 bases). The CDR3 sequence is 16 residues long. Trimming left V 3 bases short and J 0 bases short, with 12 bases between. Germline V CDR1 and CDR2: MNHEY, SMNVEV (reference sequence). The CDR3 coding sequence is TGTGCCAGCAGTTTTCACGGGACAAGCTCCTACAATGAGCAGTTCTTC. Amino acid sequence: CASSFHGTSSYNEQFF.